The 30 T cell receptor beta chains given below trace back to one sample, sequenced in a study of response to subunit inactivated influenza vaccine (dated by TCRdb to between 2018 and 2020). Library prep was done by RT-PCR. Instrument used: Illumina HiSeq 2500. Using fastp trimming at Q25 and MiXCR clonotype assembly, TCRdb reanalyzed the public sequencing data and kept in-frame beta chains. Records with the same CDR3 protein are collapsed into one entry carrying the most frequent genes and DNA. The sample includes over 650,000 distinct CDR3 sequences, with around 18% observed a single time. The leading ten clones occupy roughly a tenth of the sample. Sequenced material: PBMCs from blood, taken roughly 5 days after vaccination. Receptors originate from a man aged 50-59 years who received an inactivated influenza vaccine. Donor details come from another sample of the same person, matched by shared clones.

This chain links TRBV14 with TRBJ2-7; no definite D call. This CDR3 has 13 residues. Germline-derived CDR1 and CDR2 are SGHDN and FVKESK. V was shortened by 1 base and J by 3 bases, with 7 bases between the two germline ends. The DNA of the CDR3 is TGTGCCAGCAGCCAAGTCCAGAACTACGAGCAGTACTTC. Protein product: CASSQVQNYEQYF. Filled out from reference TRBV14 and TRBJ2-7, the complete variable domain reads EAGVTQFPSHSVIEKGQTVTLRCDPISGHDNLYWYRRVMGKEIKFLLHFVKESKQDESGMPNNRFLAERTGGTYSTLKVQPAELEDSGVYFCASSQVQNYEQYFGPGTRLTVT.

This clonotype was seen more than once but under ten times. This sequence joins TRBV15 and TRBJ2-5; D call uncertain. Germline CDR1 LNHNV, CDR2 YYDKDF (reference sequence). V shed 0 bases and J shed 5 bases, with 10 bases lying between them. The CDR3 contains 14 residues. The CDR3 sequence is CATSRESGGETQYF. CDR3 coding DNA: TGTGCCACCAGCAGAGAGTCGGGCGGTGAGACCCAGTACTTC.

The gene calls are TRBV5-1 and TRBJ2-3, with a tentative D call TRBD1 (6 bases). The length of the CDR3 is 16 residues. Germline V CDR1 and CDR2: SGHRS, YFSETQ. V was shortened by 0 bases and J by 5 bases, with 16 bases between the two germline ends. CDR3 sequence (DNA): TGCGCCAGCAGCTTGGAAGGGACAAGAAGGGGAGATACGCAGTATTTT. Its protein is CASSLEGTRRGDTQYF.

This chain connects TRBV20-1 to TRBJ2-1; D might be TRBD1 (6 bases). CDR1 is DFQATT and CDR2 is SNEGSKA in the germline V gene (reference sequence). Trimming shortened V by 5 bases and J by 3 bases, and 14 bases separated the two germline ends. CDR3 length: 14 amino acids. The CDR3 loop reads CSALRGALYNEQFF. CDR3 DNA sequence: TGCAGTGCTCTCAGGGGAGCCCTCTACAATGAGCAGTTCTTC.

This chain uses TRBV30 with TRBJ2-6; D is possibly TRBD2 (6 bases). CDR1 GTSNPN and CDR2 SVGIG come from the germline V gene (reference sequence). The CDR3 contains 15 residues. V lost 1 base and J 1 base, leaving 8 bases between the germline ends. CDR3 sequence reads: CAWSAGTSGANVLTF. DNA of the CDR3: TGTGCCTGGAGTGCCGGGACTTCTGGGGCCAACGTCCTGACTTTC.

This clonotype was detected many times. The chain links TRBV7-6 to TRBJ1-1; TRBD1 might be the D (6 bases). The germline V and J ends were trimmed by 5 bases and 1 base, with 17 bases remaining between them. This CDR3 has 16 amino acids. Looked up from germline, CDR1 is SGHVS and CDR2 is FNYEAQ. This CDR3 is CASSLRGGGRNTEAFF. The CDR3 DNA is TGTGCCAGCAGCCTGAGGGGGGGCGGTCGGAACACTGAAGCTTTCTTT.

This chain links TRBV3-1 with TRBJ2-2; D gene unclear. This CDR3 has 14 amino acids. Trimming took 5 bases from V and 7 from J, leaving 14 bases between them. Per germline, CDR1 LGHDT and CDR2 YNNKEL (reference sequence). CDR3 DNA sequence: TGTGCCAGCAGCTCCCCCGGAGCATTCGGGGAGCTGTTTTTT. The encoded protein is CASSSPGAFGELFF.

This chain uses TRBV12-3 or TRBV12-4 with TRBJ1-2; D ambiguous. The CDR3 sequence is 11 residues long. V lost 6 bases to trimming and J lost 8 bases, with 10 bases between them. In nucleotides, the CDR3 is TGTGCCAGCAGCACGATGTTGGGCTACACCTTC. This sequence encodes CASSTMLGYTF.

The chain has TRBV3-1 and TRBJ2-7, with a possible D match to TRBD1 (5 bases). CDR3 length: 14 residues. The germline V gene encodes CDR1 LGHDT and CDR2 YNNKEL (reference sequence). V was clipped by 1 base and J by 3 bases, with 10 bases between them. The CDR3 region is CASSQALGHYEQYF. CDR3 nucleotides: TGTGCCAGCAGCCAAGCCCTGGGGCACTACGAGCAGTACTTC.

This clonotype was recorded many times. CDR3 loop: CASSLLGQGNQPQHF. The CDR3 region has the DNA TGTGCCAGCAGTTTATTGGGACAGGGGAATCAGCCCCAGCATTTT. The V and J genes are TRBV12-3 or TRBV12-4 and TRBJ1-5, with TRBD1 identical over 10 bases. V was pared by 2 bases and J by 4 bases, with 2 bases of the junction left unmatched. The CDR3 loop spans 15 amino acids.

The rearrangement joins TRBV12-3 or TRBV12-4 to TRBJ2-5; 9 bases match TRBD2. The CDR3 runs 13 residues. J lost 5 bases, V lost 6 bases, and 4 bases had no gene match. The chain's CDR3 is CASRASGRETQYF. CDR3 coding DNA: TGTGCCAGCAGGGCAAGCGGGAGGGAGACCCAGTACTTC.

The CDR3 DNA follows: TGCGCCAGCAGCCAAGATAGCTGGGGGTATGAGCAGTTCTTC. The encoded protein is CASSQDSWGYEQFF. The chain recombines TRBV4-3 with TRBJ2-1, with D perhaps matching TRBD1 or TRBD2 (5 bases each). This CDR3 has 14 amino acids. Looked up from germline, CDR1 is LGHNA and CDR2 is YSLEER. Trimming pared 0 bases from V and 8 bases from J, leaving 11 bases between.

The genes are TRBV4-1 and TRBJ1-1; no clear D gene. The CDR3 consists of 14 residues. Per the germline V gene, CDR1 is MGHRA and CDR2 is YSYEKL. V was pared by 1 base and J by 5 bases, with 11 bases between. CDR3 nucleotides: TGCGCCAGCAGCCAAGTAACAGTGAGGACTGAAGCTTTCTTT. Its translation: CASSQVTVRTEAFF.

This clonotype was found many times. J is TRBJ2-1 and V is TRBV6-5, with a possible D match to TRBD1 (6 bases). This CDR3 comprises 14 residues. CDR1 MNHEY and CDR2 SVGAGI come from the germline V gene. Trimming removed 4 bases at V and 7 bases at J, with 14 bases between. In DNA form, the CDR3 reads TGTGCCAGCAGTTGGTCAGGGGCAGGGAATGAGCAGTTCTTC. This encodes CASSWSGAGNEQFF.

The genes are TRBV30 and TRBJ1-2, with 10 bases fitting TRBD1. Germline V gene lookup returns CDR1 GTSNPN and CDR2 SVGIG (reference sequence). J lost 8 bases, V lost 0 bases, and 12 bases had no gene match. The CDR3 has 16 amino acids. The CDR3 region is CAWSVVGGQGTYGYTF. CDR3 coding DNA: TGTGCCTGGAGTGTAGTCGGGGGACAGGGGACATACGGCTACACCTTC.

J is TRBJ2-1 and V is TRBV7-8; 13 bases align to TRBD2. The CDR3 is made up of 15 amino acids. Germline V gives CDR1 SGHVS, CDR2 FQNEAQ. With V trimmed by 3 bases and J by 7 bases, 3 bases remained unmatched. The CDR3 is CASSFGLAGVNEQFF. In DNA form, the CDR3 reads TGTGCCAGCAGCTTCGGACTAGCGGGAGTGAATGAGCAGTTCTTC.

The rearrangement links TRBV10-3 to TRBJ1-1; 12 bases agree with TRBD1. Germline V lookup: CDR1 ENHRY, CDR2 SYGVKD. The CDR3 sequence is 15 residues long. Trimming cost V 11 bases and J 5 bases; bases outside gene matches: 12. In nucleotides, the CDR3 is TGTGCCCTCTCCCCGGGACAGGGGGCCGTTACTGAAGCTTTCTTT. Translation gives CALSPGQGAVTEAFF.

This clonotype was counted between two and nine times. This rearrangement joins TRBV5-1 to TRBJ2-2; tentative D call: TRBD2 (5 bases). Germline values: CDR1 SGHRS, CDR2 YFSETQ. V dropped 0 bases and J dropped 7 bases, with 7 bases sitting between them. The CDR3 is 13 amino acids. The CDR3 protein is CASSLDAGGELFF. The CDR3 DNA sequence: TGCGCCAGCAGCTTGGATGCGGGCGGGGAGCTGTTTTTT.

In its sample, this clonotype was seen many times. The CDR3 reads CASSQTGTTAFF. The CDR3 DNA sequence: TGCGCCAGCAGCCAAACCGGGACCACCGCTTTCTTT. The rearrangement uses TRBV4-3 and TRBJ1-1; a weak D match, TRBD1 (5 bases). V lost 2 bases and J 11 bases, leaving 12 bases between the germline ends. This CDR3 has 12 amino acids. CDR1 is LGHNA, CDR2 YSLEER, per germline.

This chain joins TRBV29-1 and TRBJ1-1; no clear D. CDR3 length equals 12 residues. Between the trimmed V and J ends, which lost 8 bases and 3 bases, there was a span of 13 bases. Per the germline V gene, CDR1 is SQVTM and CDR2 is ANQGSEA. The CDR3 reads CSITYGHTEAFF. CDR3 nucleotide sequence: TGCAGCATCACTTACGGCCACACTGAAGCTTTCTTT.

This clonotype appeared a few times. The chain is built from TRBV20-1 and TRBJ2-2; 14 nucleotides match TRBD2. V lost 6 bases, J lost 7 bases, and 10 bases stayed unmatched. Per the germline V gene, CDR1 is DFQATT and CDR2 is SNEGSKA (reference sequence). This CDR3 has 16 amino acids. CDR3 coding DNA: TGCAGTGCAGCACCTCCGGGACTAGCGGGAGTCGGGGAGCTGTTTTTT. Translated: CSAAPPGLAGVGELFF.

This clonotype was seen a few times. The genes are TRBV29-1 and TRBJ2-7, with D unresolved. The V and J ends lost 4 bases and 5 bases respectively, with 18 bases between them. Germline V gives CDR1 SQVTM, CDR2 ANQGSEA. There are 14 residues in the CDR3. The CDR3 loop reads CSVGSRLSPHEQYF. The CDR3 DNA sequence: TGCAGCGTTGGGAGCAGACTGAGTCCCCACGAGCAGTACTTC.

This chain joins TRBV7-2 and TRBJ2-2; 7 nucleotides line up with TRBD2. The CDR3 contains 13 residues. V lost 3 bases and J lost 9; bases outside the gene matches: 4. Germline assignment: CDR1 SGHTA and CDR2 FQGNSA. The CDR3 nucleotides read TGTGCCAGCAGCTTGGCCGGGACTAGGGAGCTGTTTTTT. Translating gives CASSLAGTRELFF.

This chain uses TRBV6-2 or TRBV6-3 with TRBJ2-5, with TRBD1 identical over 11 bases. Germline trimming cut 2 bases from V and 13 bases from J; bases unmatched to any gene: 9. The CDR3 runs 14 residues. Germline loops: CDR1 MNHEY, CDR2 SVGEGT. CDR3 sequence (DNA): TGTGCCAGCAGTTACACCCGGACAGGGGGCGATCGGTACTTC. Encoded protein: CASSYTRTGGDRYF.

V gene TRBV9 combines with J gene TRBJ2-3, with 9 nucleotides matching TRBD2. V was clipped by 0 bases and J by 6 bases; unmatched bases: 11. Germline CDR1 SGDLS, CDR2 YYNGEE. This CDR3 spans 17 amino acids. The CDR3 sequence is CASSVAGGRATGDTQYF. CDR3 nucleotides: TGTGCCAGCAGCGTAGCGGGCGGGAGGGCCACTGGGGATACGCAGTATTTT.

In the case of this clonotype: This may be a read error, as it is one base from a much larger clone. The chain recombines TRBV29-1 with TRBJ2-7; perhaps TRBD1 as D (5 bases). This CDR3 comprises 12 residues. Deletions cut 6 bases from V and 0 bases from J, with 9 bases between. Germline assignment: CDR1 SQVTM and CDR2 ANQGSEA. CDR3 DNA sequence: TGCAGCGTCAGGGTTGCCTCCTACGAGCAGTACTTC. The encoded protein is CSVRVASYEQYF.

This chain joins TRBV28 and TRBJ2-2, with D possibly called TRBD1 or TRBD2 (5 bases each). CDR1 MDHEN and CDR2 SYDVKM come from the germline V gene. V was shortened by 8 bases and J by 1 base, with 8 bases between the two germline ends. This CDR3 comprises 13 residues. Written as DNA, the CDR3 is TGTGCCAGCCGGGACGGGAACACCGGGGAGCTGTTTTTT. It specifies CASRDGNTGELFF.

This clonotype was seen ten or more times. The V and J genes are TRBV20-1 and TRBJ2-1; 10 bases line up with TRBD2. In germline, CDR1 is DFQATT, CDR2 SNEGSKA (reference sequence). The CDR3 runs to 14 residues. Unmatched junction bases numbered 4, after V lost 2 bases and J lost 6 bases. CDR3 sequence: CSARMASGSNEQFF. CDR3 coding DNA: TGCAGTGCTAGAATGGCTAGCGGGAGCAATGAGCAGTTCTTC.

Only a few counts were recorded for this clonotype. The rearrangement uses TRBV10-2 and TRBJ2-2; the D gene is possibly TRBD1 (6 bases). Trimming took off 7 bases at V and 6 bases at J, with 12 bases between the two ends. The CDR3 has 13 residues. The germline CDR1 and CDR2 sequences are WSHSY and SAAADI. CDR3 coding DNA: TGCGCCAGCACCCTTACAGGGCCCGGGGAGCTGTTTTTT. It is translated as CASTLTGPGELFF.

There are a few counts of this clonotype. The chain links TRBV7-9 to TRBJ2-5, with TRBD1 identical over 7 bases. In germline, CDR1 is SEHNR, CDR2 FQNEAQ (reference sequence). The CDR3 covers 15 residues. With 5 bases clipped from V and 2 bases from J, the junction kept 8 bases outside the gene matches. CDR3 amino acids: CASSTGTVPQETQYF. CDR3 DNA: TGTGCCAGCAGCACCGGGACAGTCCCTCAAGAGACCCAGTACTTC.